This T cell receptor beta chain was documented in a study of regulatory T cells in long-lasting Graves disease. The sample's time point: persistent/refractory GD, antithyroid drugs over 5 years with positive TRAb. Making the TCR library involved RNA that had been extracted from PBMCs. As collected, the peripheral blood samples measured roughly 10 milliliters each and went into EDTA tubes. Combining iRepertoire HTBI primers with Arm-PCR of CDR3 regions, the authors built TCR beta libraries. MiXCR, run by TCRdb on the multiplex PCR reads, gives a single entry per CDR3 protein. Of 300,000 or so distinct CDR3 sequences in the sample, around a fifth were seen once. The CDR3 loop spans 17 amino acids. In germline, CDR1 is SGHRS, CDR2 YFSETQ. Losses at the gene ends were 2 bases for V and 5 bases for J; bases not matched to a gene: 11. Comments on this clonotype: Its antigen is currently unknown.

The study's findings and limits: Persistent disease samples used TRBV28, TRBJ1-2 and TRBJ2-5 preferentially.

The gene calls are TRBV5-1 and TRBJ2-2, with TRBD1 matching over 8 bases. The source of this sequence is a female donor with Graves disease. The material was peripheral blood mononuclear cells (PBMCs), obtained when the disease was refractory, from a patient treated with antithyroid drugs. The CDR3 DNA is TGCGCCAGCAGCTTCGTAGTCTTAGGGACAGGAACCGGGGAGCTGTTTTTT. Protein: CASSFVVLGTGTGELFF.